This is a list of T cell receptor beta chains from one sample in a study of shared clonotypes between healthy human individuals. TCRdb keeps only in-frame clones here, not all; method: immunoSEQ multiplex PCR. In the table there are roughly 2,000,000 clones, just under 95% of which are singletons. Sample: naive CD8+ T cells sorted from blood. These receptors came from a man between 18 and 29 years old in good health. Each CDR3 is given with its conserved first and last residue. The order of the fields is clone size, D gene, J gene, V gene, CDR3 protein, CDR3 DNA. D genes are given only for firm matches. Size tells how often a clone was seen (once, few, many) or the class of an expanded clone, and some rows leave it out.

>.|.|TRBJ1-1|TRBV28
CASSLSGSAEAFF
TGTGCCAGCAGTTTATCTGGGTCCGCTGAAGCTTTCTTT
>.|TRBD2|TRBJ2-1|TRBV5-6
CASSSGLAVYEQFF
TGTGCCAGCAGTTCGGGACTAGCGGTTTATGAGCAGTTCTTC
>once|.|TRBJ2-1|TRBV28
CASSTDSNEQFF
TGTGCCAGCAGTACCGACAGCAATGAGCAGTTCTTC
>.|TRBD2|TRBJ2-1|TRBV7-8
CASSLGLVGGKSYNEQFF
TGTGCCAGCAGCTTAGGATTAGTGGGGGGGAAATCCTACAATGAGCAGTTCTTC
>.|.|TRBJ2-3|TRBV7-9
CASSNSTDTQYF
TGTGCCAGCAGCAATAGCACAGATACGCAGTATTTT
>.|TRBD2|TRBJ2-2|TRBV10-3
CAISDSLAGNTGELFF
TGTGCCATCAGTGATTCTCTAGCGGGCAACACCGGGGAGCTGTTTTTT
>.|TRBD2|TRBJ2-7|TRBV5-8
CASSLLALSSYEQYF
TGTGCCAGCAGCCTACTAGCGTTGAGCTCCTACGAGCAGTACTTC
>.|.|TRBJ2-7|TRBV27
CASSLSETYEQYF
TGTGCCAGCAGTTTATCGGAAACGTACGAGCAGTACTTC
>.|TRBD2|TRBJ2-1|TRBV7-2
CASSLVGLAGASYNEQFF
TGTGCCAGCAGCTTAGTAGGACTAGCGGGAGCCTCCTACAATGAGCAGTTCTTC
>.|.|TRBJ1-1|TRBV29-1
CSVAGYMNTEAFF
TGCAGCGTAGCGGGGTACATGAACACTGAAGCTTTCTTT
>.|TRBD2|TRBJ2-1|TRBV11-2
CASSPHRLAASYNEQFF
TGTGCCAGCAGCCCGCACAGACTAGCGGCCTCCTACAATGAGCAGTTCTTC
>.|.|TRBJ1-4|TRBV6-1
CASRADPEKLFF
TGTGCCAGCAGGGCGGACCCAGAAAAACTGTTTTTT
>.|TRBD1|TRBJ1-1|TRBV27
CASSNRQGVKNTEAFF
TGTGCCAGCAGTAATCGACAGGGGGTAAAGAACACTGAAGCTTTCTTT
>.|.|TRBJ2-7|TRBV7-2
CASSLDPGGEQYF
TGTGCCAGCAGCTTAGATCCTGGGGGAGAGCAGTACTTC
>.|.|TRBJ1-1|TRBV7-8
CASSLVPWSDSRGTEAFF
TGTGCCAGCAGCTTAGTTCCATGGTCGGACAGCCGGGGCACTGAAGCTTTCTTT
>.|.|TRBJ1-1|TRBV28
CASTLQGEGDTEAFF
TGTGCCAGCACCCTCCAAGGGGAAGGGGACACTGAAGCTTTCTTT
>.|TRBD2|TRBJ2-7|TRBV6-1
CASSLRDYLYEQYF
TGTGCCAGCAGTCTACGGGACTACCTCTACGAGCAGTACTTC
>.|.|TRBJ1-6|TRBV7-9
CASTELSGRDNSPLHF
TGTGCCAGCACCGAGCTATCCGGACGGGACAATTCACCCCTCCACTTT
>.|.|TRBJ2-3|TRBV13
CASSARGTSGTDTQYF
TGTGCCAGCAGCGCCCGAGGGACCTCGGGCACAGATACGCAGTATTTT
>.|TRBD1|TRBJ2-7|TRBV27
CASSFLHGQGYYEQYF
TGTGCCAGCAGTTTTCTTCACGGACAGGGATACTACGAGCAGTACTTC
>.|.|TRBJ2-3|TRBV7-2
CASSLEGAQYF
TGTGCCAGCAGCTTAGAGGGGGCGCAGTATTTT
>.|TRBD1|TRBJ2-7|TRBV7-2
CASSLIQGAYEQYF
TGTGCCAGCAGCCTTATACAGGGGGCCTACGAGCAGTACTTC
>.|.|TRBJ1-4|TRBV7-9
CASSRMGGEANEKLFF
TGTGCCAGCAGCCGGATGGGAGGGGAAGCTAATGAAAAACTGTTTTTT
>.|TRBD2|TRBJ2-3|TRBV4-3
CASSQDRTGGVTQYF
TGCGCCAGCAGCCAAGATAGAACGGGGGGGGTTACGCAGTATTTT
>.|TRBD2|TRBJ2-7|TRBV7-2
CASSFPSGGTYEQYF
TGTGCCAGCAGCTTCCCTAGCGGGGGTACCTACGAGCAGTACTTC
>.|.|TRBJ2-3|TRBV19
CASSITGFPTDTQYF
TGTGCCAGTAGTATTACAGGTTTTCCCACAGATACGCAGTATTTT
>.|.|TRBJ2-3|TRBV11-2
CASSLGAGDRDTQYF
TGTGCCAGCAGCTTAGGGGCAGGGGATAGAGATACGCAGTATTTT
>.|.|TRBJ2-7|TRBV9
CASSVASSAYEQYF
TGTGCCAGCAGCGTGGCTAGCTCGGCCTACGAGCAGTACTTC
>.|TRBD2|TRBJ2-1|TRBV5-1
CASKREVIVDEQFF
TGCGCCAGCAAGCGGGAGGTAATTGTGGATGAGCAGTTCTTC
>.|.|TRBJ1-1|TRBV9
CASSVELGDTEAFF
TGTGCCAGCAGCGTAGAGTTAGGGGACACTGAAGCTTTCTTT
>.|TRBD1|TRBJ2-3|TRBV23-1
CASSQRDRYTDTQYF
TGCGCCAGCAGTCAGAGGGACAGGTACACAGATACGCAGTATTTT
>.|.|TRBJ2-7|TRBV5-5
CASSLLLTYEQYF
TGTGCCAGCAGCTTACTTTTGACCTACGAGCAGTACTTC
>.|TRBD1|TRBJ1-6|TRBV6-4
CAGTLPGQDNNSPLHF
TGTGCCGGAACCCTTCCGGGACAGGATAATAATTCACCCCTCCACTTT
>.|.|TRBJ1-2|TRBV6-5
CASSPVSGSDGYTF
TGTGCCAGCAGTCCCGTCTCGGGCAGCGATGGCTACACCTTC
>.|TRBD1|TRBJ2-6|TRBV7-3
CASSAGQGRSPGANVLTF
TGTGCCAGCAGCGCCGGACAGGGTCGATCCCCTGGGGCCAACGTCCTGACTTTC
>.|TRBD2|TRBJ2-5|TRBV11-2
CASSLELAFRETQYF
TGTGCCAGCAGCTTAGAACTAGCGTTTCGGGAGACCCAGTACTTC
>.|TRBD1|TRBJ1-6|TRBV7-2
CASSSDRLQSSYNSPLHF
TGTGCCAGCAGCTCGGACAGGCTGCAAAGCTCCTATAATTCACCCCTCCACTTT
>.|.|TRBJ2-7|TRBV13
CASSLGLSYEQYF
TGTGCCAGCAGCTTAGGCCTCTCGTACGAGCAGTACTTC
>.|.|TRBJ1-4|TRBV4-1
CASSPTHGRLEKLFF
TGCGCCAGCAGCCCGACCCACGGACGCCTAGAAAAACTGTTTTTT
>.|TRBD2|TRBJ2-7|TRBV4-1
CASSTGLQYEQYF
TGCGCCAGCAGTACGGGACTACAATACGAGCAGTACTTC
>.|.|TRBJ2-7|TRBV27
CASSTLGGFEQYF
TGTGCCAGCAGTACCTTGGGGGGTTTCGAGCAGTACTTC
>.|TRBD2|TRBJ2-7|TRBV11-2
CASSFSAGESYEQYF
TGTGCCAGCAGCTTTTCGGCGGGGGAGTCCTACGAGCAGTACTTC
>.|.|TRBJ2-7|TRBV10-1
CASSGDGTSYEQYF
TGCGCCAGCAGTGGGGACGGGACATCCTACGAGCAGTACTTC
>once|TRBD1|TRBJ1-6|TRBV27
CASSPQGGPLHF
TGTGCCAGCAGTCCTCAGGGGGGACCCCTCCACTTT
>once|.|TRBJ2-2|TRBV11-2
CASSLGPYTGELFF
TGTGCCAGCAGCTTAGGGCCCTACACCGGGGAGCTGTTTTTT
>.|.|TRBJ2-1|TRBV7-9
CASSNGLSYNEQFF
TGTGCCAGCAGCAACGGACTCTCCTACAATGAGCAGTTCTTC
>.|.|TRBJ2-5|TRBV2
CASSESPMDLTGTQYF
TGTGCCAGCAGTGAATCTCCGATGGATCTTACGGGGACCCAGTACTTC
>.|.|TRBJ2-5|TRBV27
CASSSPYQETQYF
TGTGCCAGCAGTAGCCCCTATCAAGAGACCCAGTACTTC
>.|.|TRBJ1-1|TRBV19
CASSQGLGTEAFF
TGTGCCAGTAGTCAGGGGCTGGGCACTGAAGCTTTCTTT
>.|.|TRBJ2-5|TRBV7-9
CASSHLPVASMVQETQYF
TGTGCCAGCAGCCACCTCCCCGTAGCTAGTATGGTTCAAGAGACCCAGTACTTC
>.|.|TRBJ1-2|TRBV25-1
CASSTLTGTAYYGYTF
TGTGCCAGCAGTACATTAACAGGGACCGCGTACTATGGCTACACCTTC
>.|.|TRBJ1-3|TRBV6-1
CASSEGVTGNTIYF
TGTGCCAGCAGTGAGGGGGTCACGGGAAACACCATATATTTT
>.|.|TRBJ2-7|TRBV18
CASSPGRGESVYEQYF
TGTGCCAGCTCGCCCGGTCGAGGTGAAAGCGTCTACGAGCAGTACTTC
>once|TRBD2|TRBJ2-7|TRBV4-2
CASSQWGQRGSSYEQYF
TGTGCCAGCAGCCAATGGGGGCAGCGGGGGAGCTCCTACGAGCAGTACTTC
>.|.|TRBJ2-6|TRBV5-6
CASSFGQAGANVLTF
TGTGCCAGCAGCTTTGGGCAGGCAGGGGCCAACGTCCTGACTTTC
>.|.|TRBJ1-2|TRBV21-1
CASSSLTDAGYTF
TGTGCCAGCAGCAGCTTGACAGATGCGGGCTACACCTTC